This T cell receptor beta chain was recovered during a study of T cell responses to AZD1222 COVID-19 vaccine. Study findings and constraints: Scientists sampled the repertoires only once the peak T cell response had passed.

Only in-frame clones appear in the TCRdb table, and some are missing; sequencing was by immunoSEQ multiplex PCR. The sample lists around 190,000 clones, 85% to 95% occurring once. Trimming cost V 5 bases and J 8 bases; bases outside gene matches: 8. There are 13 residues in the CDR3. Per the germline V gene, CDR1 is SGHDN and CDR2 is FVKESK. Turning to this clone: The antigen remains undetermined.

The clonotype was recovered from an adult who received the AZD1222 COVID-19 vaccine. Sequenced here: peripheral blood, sampled 28 days after the second AZD1222 dose. The chain has TRBV14 and TRBJ1-2; 7 positions match TRBD1. The CDR3 bases are TGTGCCAGCAGCGAGGACAGGCAAGAAGGCTACACCTTC. It translates to CASSEDRQEGYTF.